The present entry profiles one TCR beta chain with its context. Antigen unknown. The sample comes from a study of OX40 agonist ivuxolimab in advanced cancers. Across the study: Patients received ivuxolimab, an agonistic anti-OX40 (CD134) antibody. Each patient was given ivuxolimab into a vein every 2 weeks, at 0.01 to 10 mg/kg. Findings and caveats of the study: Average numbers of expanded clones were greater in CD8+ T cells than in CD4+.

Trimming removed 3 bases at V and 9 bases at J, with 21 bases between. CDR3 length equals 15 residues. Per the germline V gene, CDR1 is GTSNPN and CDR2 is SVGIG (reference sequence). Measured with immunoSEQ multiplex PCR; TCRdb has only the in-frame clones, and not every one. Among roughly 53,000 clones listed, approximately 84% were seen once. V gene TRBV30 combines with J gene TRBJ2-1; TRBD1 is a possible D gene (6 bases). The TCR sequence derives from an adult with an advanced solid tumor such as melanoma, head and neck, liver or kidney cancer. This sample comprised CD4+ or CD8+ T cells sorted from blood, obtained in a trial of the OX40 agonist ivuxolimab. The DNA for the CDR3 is TGTGCCTGGAGAAGTCGGCTAGGGGGATTTGGTGAGCAGTTCTTC. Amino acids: CAWRSRLGGFGEQFF.